The rows below give T cell receptor beta chains drawn from one sample of a study of long-term antiretroviral therapy in people with HIV. Only in-frame clones appear in the TCRdb table, and some are missing; sequencing was by immunoSEQ multiplex PCR. The sample gives over 30,000 clones, approximately 72% of which show up once; under 4% is in the top ten. The sample in question was unsorted PBMCs, obtained 3 years after starting antiretroviral therapy. The receptors were gathered from a man aged 50-60 years with HIV. CDR3s include the opening cysteine and the closing phenylalanine or tryptophan. The D gene is left open where the match is weak.

TRBV7-9,NA,TRBJ1-5,CASSPRMDSNQPQHF
TRBV10-3,NA,TRBJ1-6,CATPGPTNSPLHF
TRBV7-2,TRBD2,TRBJ2-1,CASSPPSGYYNEQFF
TRBV25-1,NA,TRBJ1-1,CASSERRSIEAFF
TRBV18,TRBD2,TRBJ2-1,CASSPRGSGGTYEQFF
TRBV18,NA,TRBJ1-1,CASSQQTGNTEAFF
TRBV5-6,TRBD1,TRBJ2-7,CASSFLRGNEQYF
TRBV19,TRBD1,TRBJ2-5,CASSWDRGGKTQYF
TRBV15,TRBD2,TRBJ2-1,CATSRDRAGAVNEQFF
TRBV29-1,NA,TRBJ2-3,CSVSVSTDTQYF
TRBV5-8,NA,TRBJ2-7,CASSPIYEQYF
TRBV28,TRBD1,TRBJ2-7,CASSPPGQTYEQYF